Sequencing of this TCR beta chain was carried out in a study of cytomegalovirus exposure and HLA in healthy donors. The germline CDR1 and CDR2 sequences are LNHDA and SQIVND (reference sequence). The CDR3 contains 15 residues. With 5 bases clipped from V and 3 bases from J, the junction kept 10 bases outside the gene matches. 60 Vbeta and 13 Jbeta primers were used in PCR. Method: immunoSEQ multiplex PCR; TCRdb's copy keeps in-frame clones and lacks some. The sample yields 150,000 to 200,000 clones, roughly 85% seen once. Sequencing was performed on PBMCs. The chain links TRBV19 to TRBJ2-7, with 7 nucleotides matching TRBD1. The sequence came from a woman aged 50 to 65 in good health and CMV-seropositive. CDR3 sequence reads: CASSVDRTGVYEQYF. In DNA, the CDR3 is TGTGCCAGTAGTGTGGACAGGACTGGGGTCTACGAGCAGTACTTC.